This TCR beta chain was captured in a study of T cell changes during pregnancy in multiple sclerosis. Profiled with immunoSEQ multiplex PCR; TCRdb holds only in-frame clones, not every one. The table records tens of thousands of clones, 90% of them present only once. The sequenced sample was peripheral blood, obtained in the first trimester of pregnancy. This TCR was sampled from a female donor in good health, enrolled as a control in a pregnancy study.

The CDR3 DNA reads as TGTGCCAGCAGCCTACAGGGTCTTTCCTACTACGAGCAGTACTTC. Translating it yields CASSLQGLSYYEQYF. This rearrangement joins TRBV5-5 to TRBJ2-7; possible D gene TRBD1, 6 bases. Deletions cut 4 bases from V and 3 bases from J, with 17 bases between. CDR3 length: 15 amino acids. CDR1 SGHKS and CDR2 YYEKEE come from the germline V gene (reference sequence).